Listed below are T cell receptor beta chains from one sample, sequenced in a study of T cell repertoires in aging, cancer and after chemotherapy. MiXCR, applied by TCRdb to the multiplex PCR reads, yields one record per CDR3 protein. This repertoire shows more than 1,500 distinct CDR3 sequences, 50% to 70% found once; its top ten account for roughly 87%. Sequencing used blood. These receptors all stem from a human donor with a blood cancer. The CDR3 runs from the conserved cysteine through the conserved F or W. The D gene is left open where the match is weak. Some rows mark clone size as missing; the rest say once, few, many or name a class of expanded clone.

cdr3_nt cdr3_aa v_call d_call j_call clone_size
TGTGCCAGTAGTTTATCTCTCAGCACAGATACGCAGTATTTT CASSLSLSTDTQYF TRBV19 NA TRBJ2-3 few
TGTGCCACCAAGTCGGGACAGACGTCAGAGACCCAGTACTTC CATKSGQTSETQYF TRBV15 TRBD1 TRBJ2-5 NA
TGTGCCACCAGCAGAGATTGGTTGACTGAAGCTTTCTTT CATSRDWLTEAFF TRBV15 NA TRBJ1-1 NA
TGTGCCAGCAGCTCGCAAGACAGGGTAGCGAACGGCCCGGTCGCGACCCAGTACTTC CASSSQDRVANGPVATQYF TRBV5-6 TRBD1 TRBJ2-5 NA
TGTGCCAGTAGTATATGGGGACAGGGTCATAACTATGGCTACACCTTC CASSIWGQGHNYGYTF TRBV19 TRBD1 TRBJ1-2 NA
TGTGCCACCAGTGACCCAGGACGAAGCAATGAGCAGTTCTTC CATSDPGRSNEQFF TRBV24-1 NA TRBJ2-1 NA
TGTGCCAGCAGTTTGGGGGGAGTCTCCGCTGGGGCCAACGTCCTGACTTTC CASSLGGVSAGANVLTF TRBV6-5 NA TRBJ2-6 NA
TGTGCCAGCAATTATCTAGCGGGAGACTCTGGGGCCAACGTCCTGACTTTC CASNYLAGDSGANVLTF TRBV19 TRBD2 TRBJ2-6 NA
TGTGCCACCAGCAGTTTTGAAGAGACCCAGTACTTC CATSSFEETQYF TRBV15 NA TRBJ2-5 NA
TGTGCCAGCAGCAGGGGGACCCCCTACGAGCAGTACTTC CASSRGTPYEQYF TRBV5-6 NA TRBJ2-7 NA
TGTGCCAGCAGCGGGGACAGGGGGCTGGAGACCCAGTACTTC CASSGDRGLETQYF TRBV5-4 TRBD1 TRBJ2-5 few